Presented here are 14 T cell receptor beta chains from one specimen sequenced in a study of blood T cell repertoires in COVID-19. TCRdb keeps only in-frame clones here, not all; method: immunoSEQ multiplex PCR. The sample consists of about 24,000 clones, under 90% of them appearing once. The specimen was peripheral blood. The receptors derive from a woman in her 70s with active COVID-19.

This rearrangement joins TRBV5-4 to TRBJ2-5; tentative D call: TRBD1 (5 bases). V lost 5 bases and J lost 3, with 14 bases in between. The length of the CDR3 is 14 residues. CDR1 and CDR2 (germline): SGHNT, YYREEE (reference sequence). CDR3 DNA: TGTGCCAGCAGGGCTGAGGTAGGGGAAGAGACCCAGTACTTC. Translated, it gives CASRAEVGEETQYF.

The rearrangement uses TRBV2 and TRBJ1-4, with D unclear. CDR3 length: 12 amino acids. Germline CDR1 is SNHLY and CDR2 is FYNNEI. V lost 7 bases and J lost 5, with 8 bases in between. CDR3 coding DNA: TGTGCCAGCAATCGGGGAAATGAAAAACTGTTTTTT. Amino acids: CASNRGNEKLFF. The variable domain in full, completed from reference TRBV2 and TRBJ1-4, reads EPEVTQTPSHQVTQMGQEVILRCVPISNHLYFYWYRQILGQKVEFLVSFYNNEISEKSEIFDDQFSVERPDGSNFTLKIRSTKLEDSAMYFCASNRGNEKLFFGSGTQLSVL.

This rearrangement joins TRBV7-9 to TRBJ1-1; the match to TRBD1 covers 8 bases. Per the germline V gene, CDR1 is SEHNR and CDR2 is FQNEAQ (reference sequence). The length of the CDR3 is 16 residues. V lost 3 bases to trimming and J lost 4 bases; unmatched junction nucleotides: 10. The CDR3 sequence: CASSFISGGFSTEAFF. The CDR3 bases are TGTGCCAGCAGCTTTATCTCAGGGGGCTTTAGCACTGAAGCTTTCTTT.

V and J are TRBV21-1 and TRBJ2-1; the table gives TRBD2 as D, unverified against the DNA. TRBV21-1 is marked as a pseudogene. The CDR3 extends over 19 amino acids. In nucleotides, the CDR3 is TGTGCCAGCAGCAAGGAACCGACTAGCGGGACGAGCTCCTACAATGAGCAGTTCTTC. Its protein is CASSKEPTSGTSSYNEQFF.

This sequence joins TRBV6-4 and TRBJ1-4, with 7 bases that match TRBD1. Per the germline V gene, CDR1 is MRHNA and CDR2 is SNTAGT. Losses at the gene ends were 8 bases for V and 3 bases for J; bases not matched to a gene: 3. CDR3 size: 13 residues. In DNA form, the CDR3 reads TGTGCCAGCCCGGGACAGCCTAATGAAAAACTGTTTTTT. Translated: CASPGQPNEKLFF.

This clone was detected only a few times. The gene calls are TRBV7-2 and TRBJ1-2; D is unclear. The CDR3 covers 15 residues. The V end was cut by 2 bases, the J end by 2 bases, with 12 bases between. Germline loops: CDR1 SGHTA, CDR2 FQGNSA. This chain's CDR3 is CASSLSFGGNYGYTF. The CDR3 DNA follows: TGTGCCAGCAGCTTAAGTTTCGGCGGGAACTATGGCTACACCTTC.

The rearrangement links TRBV6-5 to TRBJ2-1; D may be TRBD1 (6 bases). The CDR3 consists of 15 residues. Germline-derived CDR1 and CDR2 are MNHEY and SVGAGI. Deletions cut 2 bases from V and 3 bases from J, with 11 bases between. CDR3 in amino acids: CASSYGGQHYNEQFF. The DNA for the CDR3 is TGTGCCAGCAGTTACGGTGGACAGCACTACAATGAGCAGTTCTTC.

V gene TRBV6-2 or TRBV6-3 combines with J gene TRBJ2-5; 7 bases fit TRBD1. Germline values: CDR1 MNHEY, CDR2 SVGEGT. V was clipped by 6 bases and J by 2 bases; unmatched bases: 3. This CDR3 spans 13 amino acids. For the CDR3, the DNA is TGTGCCAGCAGCCGGGGACAGCAAGAGACCCAGTACTTC. Translation: CASSRGQQETQYF.

This chain uses TRBV3-1 (or the pseudogene TRBV3-2) with TRBJ2-3, with TRBD1 matching 11 bases. V lost 0 bases and J lost 8; bases outside the gene matches: 7. Per germline, CDR1 LGHDT and CDR2 YNNKEL (reference sequence). CDR3 length: 16 amino acids. The CDR3 coding sequence is TGTGCCAGCAGCCAAGATCCGGACAGGGGGCCTCGTACGCAGTATTTT. It yields the protein CASSQDPDRGPRTQYF.

The rearrangement joins TRBV3-1 (or the pseudogene TRBV3-2) to TRBJ2-5; D is uncertain. V was clipped by 6 bases and J by 1 base, with 12 bases between them. This CDR3 contains 14 residues. The V gene's germline CDR1 is LGHDT and CDR2 YNNKEL (reference sequence). CDR3 in DNA: TGTGCCAGCAGGTCCCGGCTAGGCCAAGAGACCCAGTACTTC. This gives the protein CASRSRLGQETQYF.

J is TRBJ2-3 and V is TRBV5-1, with D uncertain. CDR1 and CDR2 from the germline V gene are SGHRS and YFSETQ. Trimming stripped 5 bases from V and 1 base from J, with 8 bases between. This CDR3 spans 13 amino acids. In nucleotides, the CDR3 is TGCGCCAGCAGTAGAGTTCGCACAGATACGCAGTATTTT. Protein product: CASSRVRTDTQYF.

The rearrangement uses TRBV12-5 and TRBJ2-7; weak D call: TRBD2 (5 bases). Per germline, CDR1 LGHNT and CDR2 FRNRAP. Trimming left V 3 bases short and J 7 bases short, with 10 bases between. The CDR3 length is 12 residues. CDR3 nucleotides: TGTGCTAGTGGTTTCGACTCGGGGGAGCAGTACTTC. Translation: CASGFDSGEQYF.

V is TRBV7-2 and J is TRBJ2-1, with D unclear. The CDR3 loop spans 14 amino acids. V dropped 5 bases and J dropped 9 bases, with 17 bases sitting between them. Germline V CDR1 and CDR2: SGHTA, FQGNSA. The CDR3 is CASSPGSRLGEQFF. The CDR3 bases are TGTGCCAGCAGCCCCGGTTCGCGGCTGGGTGAGCAGTTCTTC.

The chain uses TRBV27 and TRBJ2-2, with 7 bases aligning to TRBD1. This CDR3 spans 15 amino acids. V gave up 2 bases and J gave up 4 bases; unmatched junction bases: 4. Germline CDR1 and CDR2: MNHEY and SMNVEV (reference sequence). The DNA for the CDR3 is TGTGCCAGCAGTTTACCCGGGACAGCCACCGGGGAGCTGTTTTTT. This gives the protein CASSLPGTATGELFF.